This TCR beta chain emerged from a study of OX40 agonist ivuxolimab in advanced cancers. Study as a whole: One patient with hepatocellular carcinoma and two with cutaneous melanoma, three in all, had partial responses. Points from the study as a whole: Dose levels from 0.1 to 3.0 mg/kg saw CD4+ and CD8+ blood T cells expand clonally by week 6.

Points on this clone: Antigen specificity is unknown.

Trimming removed 6 bases from V and 3 bases from J, with 9 bases in between. Germline CDR1 is KGHSH and CDR2 is LQKENI. The CDR3 is 12 residues long. Here immunoSEQ multiplex PCR was the method, and the copy in TCRdb shows in-frame clones only, minus some. The data contain approximately 100,000 clones, around nine tenths of them singletons. The chain has TRBV18 and TRBJ2-7, with a tentative D call TRBD1 (5 bases). The receptor was derived from an adult with an advanced solid tumor such as melanoma, head and neck, liver or kidney cancer. The material sequenced was CD4+ or CD8+ T cells sorted from blood, taken in a trial of the OX40 agonist ivuxolimab. CDR3 protein: CASSVTDYEQYF. CDR3 in DNA: TGTGCCAGCTCTGTGACAGACTACGAGCAGTACTTC.